This T cell receptor (beta chain) is from a study of shared T cell receptors in the human thymus. The germline CDR1 and CDR2 sequences are SGHDN and FVKESK. This CDR3 is built from 14 residues. V was shortened by 4 bases and J by 4 bases, with 11 bases between the two germline ends. Only in-frame clones appear in the TCRdb table, and some are missing; sequencing was by immunoSEQ multiplex PCR. The sample contains about 400,000 clones, 95% of which appear only once. This sequence originates from a human donor. The sample comprised thymocytes. This chain uses TRBV14 with TRBJ2-1; D is perhaps TRBD2 (5 bases). CDR3 protein: CASSPGKAYNEQFF. As DNA, the CDR3 is TGTGCCAGCAGCCCCGGGAAGGCTTACAATGAGCAGTTCTTC. Using reference TRBV14 and TRBJ2-1 for the parts outside the CDR3, the full variable domain is EAGVTQFPSHSVIEKGQTVTLRCDPISGHDNLYWYRRVMGKEIKFLLHFVKESKQDESGMPNNRFLAERTGGTYSTLKVQPAELEDSGVYFCASSPGKAYNEQFFGPGTRLTVL.